This T cell receptor (beta chain) was found in a study of CD8+ T cells in alopecia areata (dated by TCRdb to the late 2010s). Background for the entire study: The treated patients, all with moderate-to-severe alopecia areata, were enrolled in an open-label pilot trial of oral tofacitinib given at 5 to 10 mg twice daily. Tofacitinib was given for 6 to 18 months, followed by 6 months of follow-up off drug to assess delayed response and recurrence. The study used high-throughput TCRbeta sequencing to examine T cell clonal expansion in alopecia areata, in both the C3H/HeJ mouse model and human patients. Scalp tissue and sorted CD4+ and CD8+ peripheral blood T cells from patchy and totalis/universalis alopecia areata patients and from healthy controls were covered by human TCRbeta sequencing. Biopsies were taken from tofacitinib-treated patients at baseline and again at 4 and 24 weeks into treatment, and several of those patients also had a later scalp biopsy. Scalp clonality was compared among normal scalp (n=4), patchy alopecia areata scalp (n=8), and alopecia totalis/universalis scalp (n=8). RNA came from the PAXgene miRNA kit for fixed scalp, the miRNeasy kit for PBMCs, and the RNeasy kit for mouse skin. TCRbeta CDR3 regions were amplified by immunoSEQ multiplex PCR using 35 Vbeta forward and 13 Jbeta reverse primers. The full study reports these points: Compared with normal scalp, lesional scalp, particularly in alopecia totalis/universalis, had higher clonality and more expanded CD8+ clones, which suggests antigenic drive. Scalp TCR repertoire analysis is complicated because resident alphabeta T cells in normal human skin are also sequenced, whereas mouse skin is dominated by gammadelta T cells. Shared TCR sequences between patients were less evident than in mice, which may be partly attributable to HLA diversity in the patient population.

CDR1 SQVTM and CDR2 ANQGSEA are derived from the germline V gene. Reading from cysteine to phenylalanine, the CDR3 counts 14 amino acids. The entry retains the CDR3 DNA only, 42 bases that are in frame from base 1. V is shortened by 7 bases, J by 2 bases, and the region joining them spans 14 bases. The method was the immunoSEQ multiplex PCR assay. RNA was extracted from all samples and reverse transcribed into cDNA as template for TCR sequencing. SuperScript III was used to make first-strand cDNA, primed with a 2:1 mix of oligo-dT and random hexamers. A synthetic immune receptor repertoire was used to assess amplification bias, and residual bias was removed computationally. In the paper's pipeline: Raw reads were preprocessed to remove errors, and CDR3 was defined by IMGT conventions from the conserved cysteine to phenylalanine. To get clonality, Shannon entropy was normalized by log2 of the number of productive unique TCRs and the result was subtracted from 1. Whether scalp clones were CD4 or CD8 was inferred by matching scalp TCRbeta sequences against CD4 and CD8 repertoires sorted from blood. TCRdb re-hosts the immuneACCESS table, in-frame sequences only. Its copies lack some clones; in the studies checked, an unresolved V gene accounts for under half of them, and the cause for the rest is not known. The DNA was the basis for D and trimming; V, J and clone size are from that table. Across this sample there are some 240,000 clones, with 50% to 60% seen only once. The ten largest account for less than 0.6% of the sample.

The label giving this sample's time point can be read as: baseline before oral tofacitinib. Peripheral blood and lesional scalp punch biopsies were obtained from patients with alopecia areata. PBMCs were separated by density centrifugation and stained for CD3, CD4 and CD8, after which CD4+ and CD8+ T cells were sorted on a FACSAria. This clone turned up a few times. The specificity of this receptor is unknown. Base qualities are not at hand, and no much larger clone is one base apart. The sequence is built from TRBV29-1 and TRBJ2-2; the D gene assignment is ambiguous. Sequencing was performed on CD4+ T cells sorted from blood, taken at week 0. This clonotype was sampled from a human donor with alopecia areata. In nucleotide form, the sequence is TGCAGCGCCGAAACCCCATTAAACACCGGGGAGCTGTTTTTT. This codes for CSAETPLNTGELFF.